A selection of T cell receptor beta chains follows, all from one sample in a study of monozygotic twins with inflammatory bowel disease. Reanalyzing the 5' RACE reads, TCRdb keeps one entry per CDR3 protein, without DNA. The sample table sets out more than 300,000 distinct CDR3 sequences. Sequenced input: blood. Receptors originate from a human donor with ulcerative colitis or Crohn's disease, or a healthy co-twin of an affected twin (not recorded which). The CDR3 runs from the conserved cysteine through the conserved F or W.

v_gene: TRBV12-3/TRBV12-4
len: 14
j_gene: TRBJ1-1
CDR3aa: CASSIGQANTEAFF

v_gene: TRBV15
len: 15
j_gene: TRBJ2-6
CDR3aa: CATSRDLAGANVLTF

v_gene: TRBV19
len: 17
j_gene: TRBJ2-1
CDR3aa: CASSSASGSRAYNEQFF

v_gene: TRBV2
len: 15
j_gene: TRBJ1-2
CDR3aa: CASSIGQAQLNGYTF

v_gene: TRBV14
len: 14
j_gene: TRBJ2-1
CDR3aa: CASSHSSGFDEQFF

v_gene: TRBV12-3/TRBV12-4
len: 11
j_gene: TRBJ2-7
CDR3aa: CASSSTGRQYF

v_gene: TRBV2
len: 12
j_gene: TRBJ2-3
CDR3aa: CAGRTYTDTQYF

v_gene: TRBV5-1
len: 15
j_gene: TRBJ2-7
CDR3aa: CASSQMQLGPYEQYF

v_gene: TRBV6-5
len: 14
j_gene: TRBJ2-7
CDR3aa: CASSYSGASYEQYF

v_gene: TRBV19
len: 14
j_gene: TRBJ2-5
CDR3aa: CASSPLGGQETQYF

v_gene: TRBV5-1
len: 15
j_gene: TRBJ2-1
CDR3aa: CASSVGLLQYNEQFF

v_gene: TRBV7-9
len: 12
j_gene: TRBJ1-5
CDR3aa: CASRVDAQPQHF

v_gene: TRBV7-2
len: 16
j_gene: TRBJ2-7
CDR3aa: CASSLARGSFSHEQYF

v_gene: TRBV3-1
len: 12
j_gene: TRBJ2-3
CDR3aa: CASSQAERPQYF

v_gene: TRBV3-1
len: 17
j_gene: TRBJ2-7
CDR3aa: CASSPPLTPSLWAEQYF

v_gene: TRBV5-1
len: 14
j_gene: TRBJ1-6
CDR3aa: CASSYGQNNSPLHF

v_gene: TRBV6-5
len: 16
j_gene: TRBJ2-1
CDR3aa: CASSYGAGGSYNEQFF

v_gene: TRBV27
len: 18
j_gene: TRBJ2-4
CDR3aa: CASSWGRGAPSSKNIQYF

v_gene: TRBV11-2
len: 14
j_gene: TRBJ1-2
CDR3aa: CASSLWGEDYGYTF

v_gene: TRBV6-5
len: 13
j_gene: TRBJ2-7
CDR3aa: CASSYQYTGEQYF

v_gene: TRBV10-3
len: 15
j_gene: TRBJ2-7
CDR3aa: CAISERREFMYEQYF

v_gene: TRBV29-1
len: 16
j_gene: TRBJ2-7
CDR3aa: CSVSRALTGSFYEQYF

v_gene: TRBV12-5
len: 12
j_gene: TRBJ2-7
CDR3aa: CASGLNLYEQYF

v_gene: TRBV9
len: 15
j_gene: TRBJ2-1
CDR3aa: CASSSSIGSYNEQFF

v_gene: TRBV21-1
len: 11
j_gene: TRBJ2-7
CDR3aa: CASSTAREQYF

v_gene: TRBV27
len: 14
j_gene: TRBJ1-2
CDR3aa: CASSGYSGVYGYTF

v_gene: TRBV27
len: 13
j_gene: TRBJ1-5
CDR3aa: CASGPRADQPQHF

v_gene: TRBV27
len: 15
j_gene: TRBJ2-3
CDR3aa: CASSYLSSGTDTQYF

v_gene: TRBV11-3
len: 15
j_gene: TRBJ2-1
CDR3aa: CASSSRSGPDNEQFF

v_gene: TRBV4-2
len: 16
j_gene: TRBJ1-6
CDR3aa: CASSHRPGQGGSPLHF

v_gene: TRBV13
len: 18
j_gene: TRBJ1-1
CDR3aa: CASSLGPKTPGTYTEAFF

v_gene: TRBV29-1
len: 12
j_gene: TRBJ2-3
CDR3aa: CSVFYTPDTQYF

v_gene: TRBV2
len: 18
j_gene: TRBJ2-1
CDR3aa: CASRREVALSETYNEQFF

v_gene: TRBV21-1
len: 18
j_gene: TRBJ1-6
CDR3aa: CASSKLWRSSVFRSPLHF

v_gene: TRBV20-1
len: 14
j_gene: TRBJ2-6
CDR3aa: CSAIQGLGANVLTF

v_gene: TRBV10-3
len: 16
j_gene: TRBJ2-3
CDR3aa: CAISGTSGLSTDTQYF

v_gene: TRBV4-3
len: 16
j_gene: TRBJ2-7
CDR3aa: CASSQDAAGGPYEQYF